The T cell receptor (beta chain) described here comes from a study of identical twins. Everyone who donated was a healthy Caucasian. With 7 bases removed from V and 5 bases from J, the gap between germline ends came to 14 bases. The CDR3 contains 13 residues. With template switching, a universal primer site was added, and the cDNA carried unique molecular identifiers. TCRdb used MiXCR to reprocess the 5' RACE reads, holding one entry per CDR3 protein. The sample yields 300,000 to 350,000 distinct CDR3 sequences, 9% to 15% seen once. In this sample, this clonotype turned up many times. The same sample was also studied in work on yellow fever vaccine responses in identical twins.

The chain couples TRBV12-3 or TRBV12-4 to TRBJ1-1; no clear D. Sequencing was done on a sample of CD8+ T cells sorted from blood. The clonotype originates from a woman under 30 in good health. Here the CDR3 reads CASTPLRGTEAFF. CDR3 DNA sequence: TGTGCCAGCACCCCTTTGAGAGGGACTGAAGCTTTCTTT.